This TCR beta chain originates from a study of immune evolution from preneoplasia to lung adenocarcinoma. Study-level findings and limits: KRAS-mutant nodules had the highest T cell clonality.

For this clone: Its matching antigen is unknown.

The germline V gene has CDR1 SGDLS and CDR2 YYNGEE. The CDR3 has 16 amino acids. After removal of 4 bases from V and 5 bases from J, the junction contained 9 bases not matched to a gene. Measured with immunoSEQ multiplex PCR; TCRdb has only the in-frame clones, and not every one. The sample includes over 5,000 clones, around 87% seen only once; the top ten take about 3.1%. The material sequenced was FFPE invasive lung adenocarcinoma tissue. The TCR comes from a person aged 50 or older with lung adenocarcinoma. The chain joins TRBV9 to TRBJ2-7; 13 bases agree with TRBD2. CDR3 nucleotide sequence: TGTGCCAGCAGCCCTCCTGGACTAGCGGGAGTCCACGAGCAGTACTTC. Its protein product is CASSPPGLAGVHEQYF.